Listed here are 15 T cell receptor beta chains from one sample, sequenced in a study of T cell changes during pregnancy in multiple sclerosis. Using immunoSEQ multiplex PCR, the repertoire was profiled, and TCRdb retains in-frame clones only, with some absent. The table has approximately 48,000 clones, 85% to 95% seen once. The sample consisted of CD4+ T cells from peripheral blood mononuclear cells, taken in the second trimester of pregnancy. These receptors originate from a female donor with multiple sclerosis, enrolled in a pregnancy study.

This chain joins TRBV5-1 and TRBJ1-2; tentative D call: TRBD1 (5 bases). Per the germline V gene, CDR1 is SGHRS and CDR2 is YFSETQ. This CDR3 comprises 14 residues. V shed 4 bases and J shed 8 bases, with 18 bases lying between them. The CDR3 is CASSRIGAEPGYTF. In nucleotides, the CDR3 is TGCGCCAGCAGCCGGATTGGGGCAGAACCGGGCTACACCTTC.

This sequence joins TRBV5-5 and TRBJ1-4; TRBD1 matches 8 bases. V trimming: 1 base; J trimming: 5 bases; junction bases outside the gene matches: 7. CDR1 is SGHKS, CDR2 YYEKEE, per germline (reference sequence). This CDR3 comprises 16 residues. CDR3 amino acids: CASSLNTGGWNEKLFF. The CDR3 DNA sequence: TGTGCCAGCAGCTTGAATACAGGGGGATGGAATGAAAAACTGTTTTTT.

This chain connects TRBV13 to TRBJ2-1, with D possibly being TRBD2 (7 bases). Germline V gene sequence: CDR1 PRHDT, CDR2 FYEKMQ (reference sequence). V lost 3 bases to trimming and J lost 7 bases, with 16 bases between them. The CDR3 is 15 residues long. The CDR3 DNA sequence: TGTGCCAGCAGCTTCACGGGGGGCAAAGGGAATGAGCAGTTCTTC. It is translated as CASSFTGGKGNEQFF.

The V call is TRBV6-1, the J call TRBJ2-1; D uncertain. Germline assignment: CDR1 MNHNS and CDR2 SASEGT. Trimming cost V 1 base and J 10 bases, with 8 bases left between them. The CDR3 consists of 12 residues. The CDR3 sequence is CASSEGGREQFF. In nucleotides, the CDR3 is TGTGCCAGCAGTGAAGGAGGCCGGGAGCAGTTCTTC.

The chain carries TRBV30 and TRBJ1-5, with 7 bases that match TRBD1. Germline V gene lookup returns CDR1 GTSNPN and CDR2 SVGIG (reference sequence). The CDR3 length is 13 residues. V shed 2 bases, J shed 6 bases, and the junction held 4 bases outside the gene matches. CDR3 sequence (DNA): TGTGCCTGGAGTTTGGACAGGACTCAGCCCCAGCATTTT. It encodes CAWSLDRTQPQHF.

The chain recombines TRBV4-3 with TRBJ2-2, with D possibly TRBD1 on 5 matching bases. V was trimmed by 0 bases and J by 6 bases, leaving 11 bases between them. The CDR3 covers 15 residues. Germline assignment: CDR1 LGHNA and CDR2 YSLEER. The CDR3 nucleotides read TGCGCCAGCAGCCAAGATAGCCCAGGGCCCGGGGAGCTGTTTTTT. Residues: CASSQDSPGPGELFF.

The chain joins TRBV7-2 to TRBJ2-5, with D tentatively TRBD1 (5 bases). Germline CDR1 is SGHTA and CDR2 is FQGNSA. The V and J ends lost 1 base and 2 bases respectively, with 8 bases between them. The CDR3 sequence is 14 residues long. CDR3 sequence reads: CASSLGRQQETQYF. The DNA for the CDR3 is TGTGCCAGCAGCTTAGGGAGACAGCAAGAGACCCAGTACTTC.

This clone was found once. J is TRBJ2-3 and V is TRBV29-1, with TRBD2 matching 9 bases. The CDR3 sequence is 14 residues long. Germline trimming cut 6 bases from V and 4 bases from J; bases unmatched to any gene: 8. Germline V gene data show CDR1 as SQVTM and CDR2 as ANQGSEA. CDR3 residues: CSVRGRGQPDTQYF. The CDR3 nucleotides are TGCAGCGTCCGCGGGAGGGGGCAGCCAGATACGCAGTATTTT.

This chain uses TRBV19 with TRBJ1-1, with D perhaps matching TRBD1 (6 bases). Germline V gene lookup returns CDR1 LNHDA and CDR2 SQIVND (reference sequence). Trimming cost V 3 bases and J 1 base, with 6 bases left between them. The CDR3 is 13 amino acids. CDR3 nucleotides: TGTGCCAGTAGTATGACAGGGAACACTGAAGCTTTCTTT. This gives the protein CASSMTGNTEAFF.

V gene TRBV5-6 combines with J gene TRBJ1-2; possible D gene TRBD1, 5 bases. This CDR3 is 14 amino acids long. Deletions cut 8 bases from V and 3 bases from J, with 17 bases between. In germline, CDR1 is SGHDT, CDR2 YYEEEE. The CDR3 bases are TGTGCCAGTACCCCTCGAGACAGATACTATGGCTACACCTTC. This codes for CASTPRDRYYGYTF.

This sequence joins TRBV19 and TRBJ1-6; TRBD1 agrees at 8 bases. The ends lost 9 bases at V and 5 bases at J; junction bases unmatched: 6. The CDR3 consists of 14 residues. In germline, CDR1 is LNHDA, CDR2 SQIVND (reference sequence). The CDR3 loop reads CASDRGDHNSPLHF. The CDR3 DNA follows: TGTGCCAGCGACAGGGGCGACCATAATTCACCCCTCCACTTT.

J is TRBJ1-2 and V is TRBV29-1; TRBD1 might be the D (5 bases). CDR3 length equals 13 residues. Germline V gene data show CDR1 as SQVTM and CDR2 as ANQGSEA. V shed 5 bases and J shed 0 bases, with 10 bases lying between them. CDR3 nucleotide sequence: TGCAGCGTTCCCGACAGTACTAACTATGGCTACACCTTC. This sequence encodes CSVPDSTNYGYTF.

The gene calls are TRBV18 and TRBJ2-7; D possibly corresponds to TRBD1 (6 bases). There are 16 residues in the CDR3. Germline V CDR1 and CDR2: KGHSH, LQKENI. Trimming left V 2 bases short and J 0 bases short, with 14 bases between. CDR3 DNA sequence: TGTGCCAGCTCACCAAATTCGGCAGGGGCCTCCTACGAGCAGTACTTC. This sequence encodes CASSPNSAGASYEQYF.

The chain couples TRBV4-3 to TRBJ2-2; D not resolved. The CDR3 runs 13 residues. Germline CDR1 LGHNA, CDR2 YSLEER. The V end was cut by 2 bases, the J end by 7 bases, with 8 bases between. The CDR3 DNA is TGCGCCAGCAGCCAAAACCCGGGCGGGGAGCTGTTTTTT. It specifies CASSQNPGGELFF.

The count of this clone is one. The rearrangement joins TRBV6-6 to TRBJ2-5; 7 bases fit TRBD1. V lost 6 bases to trimming and J lost 4 bases; unmatched junction nucleotides: 8. The CDR3 spans 14 residues. Looked up from germline, CDR1 is MNHNY and CDR2 is SVGAGI (reference sequence). The CDR3 coding sequence is TGTGCCAGCAGGACTCGACAGGGAAGAGAGACCCAGTACTTC. Protein product: CASRTRQGRETQYF.